This T cell receptor beta chain was sequenced in a study of regulatory T cells in long-lasting Graves disease. Regarding the study as a whole: In persistent patients, shared public clonotypes (around 2,500) outnumbered those in new patients (roughly 1,000).

This clonotype occurred many times. As yet, its antigen is unknown. Stated time point: newly diagnosed GD, antithyroid drugs for less than 3 months. Construction of the TCR library relied on RNA isolated from PBMCs. Libraries of TCR beta came from iRepertoire HTBI primers plus Arm-PCR of CDR3 regions. A single record per CDR3 protein comes from TCRdb applying MiXCR to the multiplex PCR reads. The sample has roughly 610,000 distinct CDR3 sequences, roughly 16% seen once. This CDR3 comprises 15 residues. V dropped 6 bases and J dropped 8; count of bases not matched to a gene: 14. CDR1 SGHAT and CDR2 FQNNGV come from the germline V gene. This same sample was also taken into another study, of T cells in Graves' hyperthyroidism and ophthalmopathy. This second study says: A lack of ophthalmopathy progression within 18 months defined stable Graves' hyperthyroidism. When the TCR CDR3 underwent first-round RT-PCR, the HTBI primer set was used. Appearing also in blood were most of the thyroid clonotypes expanded above 0.001.

Sequenced material: peripheral blood mononuclear cells (PBMCs), taken at new diagnosis, from a patient treated with antithyroid drugs. The TCR originated in a man between 18 and 29 years old with Graves disease. The V call is TRBV11-2, the J call TRBJ1-2; 8 bases are shared with TRBD1. The CDR3 here is CASSSPGQEVLGYTF. The CDR3 nucleotides are TGTGCCAGCAGTTCTCCGGGACAGGAGGTATTGGGCTACACCTTC.